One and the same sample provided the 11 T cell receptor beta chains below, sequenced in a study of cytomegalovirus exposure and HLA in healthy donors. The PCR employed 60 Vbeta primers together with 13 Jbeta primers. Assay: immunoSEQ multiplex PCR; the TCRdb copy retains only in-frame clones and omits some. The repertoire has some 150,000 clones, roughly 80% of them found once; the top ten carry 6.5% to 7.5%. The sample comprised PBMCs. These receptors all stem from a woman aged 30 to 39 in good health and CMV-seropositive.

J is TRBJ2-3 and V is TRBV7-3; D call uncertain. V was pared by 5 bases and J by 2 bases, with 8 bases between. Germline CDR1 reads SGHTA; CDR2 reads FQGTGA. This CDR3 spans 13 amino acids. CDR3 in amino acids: CASSPDTTDTQYF. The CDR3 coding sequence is TGTGCCAGCAGCCCCGACACCACAGATACGCAGTATTTT.

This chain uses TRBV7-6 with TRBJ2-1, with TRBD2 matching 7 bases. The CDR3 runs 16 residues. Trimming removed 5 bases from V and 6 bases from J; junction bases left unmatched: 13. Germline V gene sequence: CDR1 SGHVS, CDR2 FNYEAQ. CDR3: CASSLTGGAGFNEQFF. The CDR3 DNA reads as TGTGCCAGCAGCCTAACGGGGGGAGCGGGTTTCAATGAGCAGTTCTTC.

The CDR3 here is CSVVQRTGGSYGYTF. In nucleotides, the CDR3 is TGCAGCGTTGTACAACGAACAGGGGGCTCCTATGGCTACACCTTC. The V gene is TRBV29-1, the J gene TRBJ1-2; TRBD1 aligns across 9 bases. V shed 4 bases, J shed 4 bases, and the junction held 10 bases outside the gene matches. Looked up from germline, CDR1 is SQVTM and CDR2 is ANQGSEA. This CDR3 has 15 amino acids.

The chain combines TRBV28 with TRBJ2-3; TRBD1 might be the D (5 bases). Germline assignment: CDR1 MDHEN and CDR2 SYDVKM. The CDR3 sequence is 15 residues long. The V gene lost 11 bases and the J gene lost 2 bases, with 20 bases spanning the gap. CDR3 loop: CAARGLPNPTDTQYF. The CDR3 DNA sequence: TGTGCCGCTAGGGGTCTACCAAACCCCACAGATACGCAGTATTTT.

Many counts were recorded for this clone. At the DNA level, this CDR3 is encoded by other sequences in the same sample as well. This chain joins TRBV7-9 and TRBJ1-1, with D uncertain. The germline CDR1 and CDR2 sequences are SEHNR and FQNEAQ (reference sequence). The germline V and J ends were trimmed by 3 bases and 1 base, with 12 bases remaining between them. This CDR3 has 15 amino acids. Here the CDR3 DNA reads TGTGCCAGCAGCTTGGCTTTGGCAGGGAACACTGAAGCTTTCTTT. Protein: CASSLALAGNTEAFF.

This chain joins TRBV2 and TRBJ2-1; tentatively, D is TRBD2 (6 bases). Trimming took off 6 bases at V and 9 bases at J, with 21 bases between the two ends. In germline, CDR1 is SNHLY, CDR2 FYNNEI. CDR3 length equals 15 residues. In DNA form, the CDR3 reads TGTGCCAGCAGAACCGGGACTCCGGCTGAGAGTGAGCAGTTCTTC. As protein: CASRTGTPAESEQFF.

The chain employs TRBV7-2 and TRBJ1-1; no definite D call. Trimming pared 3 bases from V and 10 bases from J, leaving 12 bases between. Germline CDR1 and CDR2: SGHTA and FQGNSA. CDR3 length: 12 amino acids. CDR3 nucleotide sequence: TGTGCCAGCAGCTTGTCGAGGGTTGTAGCTTTCTTT. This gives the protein CASSLSRVVAFF.

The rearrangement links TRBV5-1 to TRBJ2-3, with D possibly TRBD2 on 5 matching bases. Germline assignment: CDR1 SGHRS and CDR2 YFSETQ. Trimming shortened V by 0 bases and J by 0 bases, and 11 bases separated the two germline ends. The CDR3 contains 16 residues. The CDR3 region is CASSLDRGVSTDTQYF. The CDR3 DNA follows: TGCGCCAGCAGCTTGGATCGGGGTGTGAGCACAGATACGCAGTATTTT.

For the CDR3, the DNA is TGTGCCAGCAGCTTAAGCCGCGGGGCAGATACGCAGTATTTT. Its protein product is CASSLSRGADTQYF. The chain recombines TRBV7-3 with TRBJ2-3; tentatively, D is TRBD2 (6 bases). The germline V gene has CDR1 SGHTA and CDR2 FQGTGA. With 1 base removed from V and 4 bases from J, the gap between germline ends came to 9 bases. The CDR3 is 14 residues long.

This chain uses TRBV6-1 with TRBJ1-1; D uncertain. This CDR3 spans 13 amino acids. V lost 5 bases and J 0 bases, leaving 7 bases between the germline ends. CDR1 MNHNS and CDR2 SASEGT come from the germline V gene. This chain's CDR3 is CASSTSLNTEAFF. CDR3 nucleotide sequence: TGTGCCAGCAGTACTAGTTTGAACACTGAAGCTTTCTTT.

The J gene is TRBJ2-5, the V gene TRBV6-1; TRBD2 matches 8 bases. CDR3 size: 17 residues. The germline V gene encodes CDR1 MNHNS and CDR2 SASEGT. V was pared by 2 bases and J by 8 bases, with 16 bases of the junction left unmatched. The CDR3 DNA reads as TGTGCCAGCAGTGAATCGATTCCGGGACTAGGAGGGGATACCCAGTACTTC. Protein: CASSESIPGLGGDTQYF.